One and the same sample provided the 26 T cell receptor beta chains below, sequenced in a study of CD8+CD57+ T cells in acquired aplastic anemia. For these receptors, no antigen is known. The sequenced patients had an expansion of CD8+CD57+ cells seen by flow cytometry. According to the study, genomic DNA was the template for TCR beta VDJ and CDR3 profiling. From the reads, TCRdb called clonotypes with MiXCR, one entry per CDR3 protein. The data hold 15,000 to 20,000 distinct CDR3 sequences, with approximately 38% observed a single time. The study, taken as a whole, reports: Against the total CD4+ and CD8+ pools, patient CD8+CD57+ cells had lower diversity.

The source material was CD8+CD57+ T cells sorted from PBMCs. The subset here: bead-enriched CD8+CD57+ effector memory T cells from SAA patients. The receptor source for this set is a human donor with aplastic anemia.

Worth noting for this clonotype: A much larger clone differs by one base, so this may be a read error. This sequence joins TRBV11-3 and TRBJ2-1; 7 bases are shared with TRBD2. With V trimmed by 8 bases and J by 6 bases, 7 bases remained unmatched. The CDR3 covers 13 residues. Germline values: CDR1 SGHNT, CDR2 YENEEA. DNA of the CDR3: TGTGCCAGCGGTCGGGGGGTGCTCAATGAGCAGTTCTTC. Its protein is CASGRGVLNEQFF.

The chain joins TRBV4-1 to TRBJ1-1; 7 bases are a match to TRBD1. This CDR3 spans 15 amino acids. Unmatched junction bases numbered 11, after V lost 3 bases and J lost 7 bases. CDR1 MGHRA and CDR2 YSYEKL come from the germline V gene. The CDR3 protein is CASSQHTGVIVEAFF. In nucleotides, the CDR3 is TGCGCCAGCAGCCAGCATACAGGGGTGATCGTTGAAGCTTTCTTT.

At least ten counts were recorded for this clonotype. Here the CDR3 reads CATQPDSTHDTQYF. In DNA form, the CDR3 reads TGTGCCACACAACCAGATTCAACACATGATACGCAGTATTTT. The V call is TRBV28, the J call TRBJ2-3; D is unclear. Germline CDR1 and CDR2: MDHEN and SYDVKM. The CDR3 runs 14 residues. Deletions cut 10 bases from V and 6 bases from J, with 20 bases between.

The rearrangement joins TRBV19 to TRBJ1-2; tentatively, D is TRBD1 (6 bases). Germline CDR1 and CDR2: LNHDA and SQIVND (reference sequence). Deletions cut 1 base from V and 4 bases from J, with 16 bases between. The CDR3 totals 16 residues. DNA for the CDR3: TGTGCCAGTAGTATAGGGGACACCCTAAGGGGCTATGGCTACACCTTC. This sequence encodes CASSIGDTLRGYGYTF.

This clonotype was seen only a few times. The rearrangement uses TRBV29-1 and TRBJ2-5, with D perhaps assigned TRBD1 or TRBD2 (5 bases each). The CDR3 spans 12 residues. Germline loops: CDR1 SQVTM, CDR2 ANQGSEA. The germline V and J ends were trimmed by 4 bases and 5 bases, with 11 bases remaining between them. CDR3 bases: TGCAGCGTTGGGGGGTATGTGGAGACCCAGTACTTC. Translating gives CSVGGYVETQYF.

This clonotype came up once. The V and J genes are TRBV7-2 and TRBJ1-4; D ambiguous. Trimming pared 5 bases from V and 7 bases from J, leaving 14 bases between. Germline V CDR1 and CDR2: SGHTA, FQGNSA. The CDR3 is 14 residues long. CDR3 sequence (DNA): TGTGCCAGCAGCCAGGTCCTGAGTGGTGAAAAACTGTTTTTT. Translated: CASSQVLSGEKLFF.

The chain joins TRBV5-1 to TRBJ2-2; weak D call: TRBD1 (5 bases). Germline lookup yields CDR1 SGHRS and CDR2 YFSETQ. Trimming stripped 0 bases from V and 2 bases from J, with 11 bases between. This CDR3 spans 16 amino acids. The CDR3 DNA reads as TGCGCCAGCAGCTTGGCGCAGGGAAAAAACACCGGGGAGCTGTTTTTT. This translates into CASSLAQGKNTGELFF.

This clonotype was detected ten times or more. In DNA form, the CDR3 reads TGTGCCAGCAGTGGACAGGGGGACACCGGGGAGCTGTTTTTT. It translates to CASSGQGDTGELFF. This chain connects TRBV6-1 to TRBJ2-2, with 9 bases lining up with TRBD1. Germline V lookup: CDR1 MNHNS, CDR2 SASEGT. V trimming: 4 bases; J trimming: 3 bases; junction bases outside the gene matches: 0. The CDR3 is 14 residues long.

Only a few counts were recorded for this clonotype. The chain has TRBV4-1 and TRBJ1-2; TRBD1 is a possible D gene (5 bases). Germline V lookup: CDR1 MGHRA, CDR2 YSYEKL. CDR3 length: 14 residues. The V end was cut by 0 bases, the J end by 8 bases, with 13 bases between. CDR3 coding DNA: TGCGCCAGCAGCCAAGAGACAGCCCGATGGGGCTACACCTTC. Encoded protein: CASSQETARWGYTF.

This chain uses TRBV4-1 with TRBJ1-2; D perhaps matches TRBD1 (6 bases). Trimming pared 3 bases from V and 8 bases from J, leaving 19 bases between. There are 15 residues in the CDR3. Germline V CDR1 and CDR2: MGHRA, YSYEKL. CDR3: CASSQGTGTREGYTF. CDR3 in DNA: TGCGCCAGCAGCCAGGGAACAGGGACCAGGGAGGGCTACACCTTC.

CDR3 protein: CASSEGASYSNQPQHF. For the CDR3, the DNA is TGTGCCAGCAGTGAGGGCGCCAGTTATAGCAATCAGCCCCAGCATTTT. This chain joins TRBV2 and TRBJ1-5; D uncertain. CDR1 and CDR2 from the germline V gene are SNHLY and FYNNEI. Trimming left V 3 bases short and J 0 bases short, with 12 bases between. The CDR3 loop spans 16 amino acids.

There are a few counts of this clonotype. The chain links TRBV20-1 to TRBJ1-6; the D is unclear. From germline, CDR1 is DFQATT and CDR2 SNEGSKA (reference sequence). Trimming left V 2 bases short and J 9 bases short, with 14 bases between. CDR3 length: 14 amino acids. CDR3 DNA: TGCAGTGCTAGACGCCCCCAGGATCGTTCACCCCTCCACTTT. Protein sequence: CSARRPQDRSPLHF.

J is TRBJ2-5 and V is TRBV20-1; possible D gene TRBD1, 5 bases. The germline V gene has CDR1 DFQATT and CDR2 SNEGSKA (reference sequence). CDR3 length: 13 amino acids. The V end was cut by 2 bases, the J end by 1 base, with 8 bases between. The CDR3 DNA reads TGCAGTGCTAGACCCCAGGGCCAAGAGACCCAGTACTTC. This codes for CSARPQGQETQYF.

V and J are TRBV15 and TRBJ2-1; 8 bases align to TRBD2. This CDR3 is 15 amino acids long. Germline V gives CDR1 LNHNV, CDR2 YYDKDF (reference sequence). Trimming at V came to 3 bases and at J to 5 bases, leaving 6 bases not matched to a gene. The CDR3 DNA follows: TGTGCCACCAGCAGCGTCGGAGCGGGGGACAATGAGCAGTTCTTC. Translated, it gives CATSSVGAGDNEQFF. Looking up the rest from reference TRBV15 and TRBJ2-1 gives the full variable domain: DAMVIQNPRYQVTQFGKPVTLSCSQTLNHNVMYWYQQKSSQAPKLLFHYYDKDFNNEADTPDNFQSRRPNTSFCFLDIRSPGLGDTAMYLCATSSVGAGDNEQFFGPGTRLTVL.

The chain is built from TRBV10-3 and TRBJ1-2, with 9 bases matching TRBD1. The CDR3 sequence is 19 residues long. Germline CDR1 reads ENHRY; CDR2 reads SYGVKD. With V trimmed by 4 bases and J by 3 bases, 18 bases remained unmatched. The CDR3: CAISGGLSRQGVPHYGYTF. CDR3 nucleotides: TGTGCCATCAGTGGAGGACTTTCGAGACAGGGGGTTCCTCACTATGGCTACACCTTC.

This clonotype has just a few counts. V is TRBV7-9 and J is TRBJ2-7; tentatively, D is TRBD2 (5 bases). The CDR3 runs to 13 residues. The germline V gene encodes CDR1 SEHNR and CDR2 FQNEAQ (reference sequence). The germline V and J ends were trimmed by 4 bases and 5 bases, with 12 bases remaining between them. The CDR3 DNA reads TGTGCCAGCAGCTCACCACTAGGCCACGAGCAGTACGTC. Encoded protein: CASSSPLGHEQYV.

J is TRBJ1-5 and V is TRBV4-1; D not certain. The V and J ends lost 2 bases and 2 bases respectively, with 10 bases between them. The CDR3 is made up of 15 amino acids. Germline assignment: CDR1 MGHRA and CDR2 YSYEKL. The CDR3 nucleotides are TGCGCCAGCAGCCAAACGGGGTTTCGCAATCAGCCCCAGCATTTT. It translates to CASSQTGFRNQPQHF.

This clonotype was seen a few times. This chain joins TRBV10-3 and TRBJ2-7, with a tentative D call TRBD1 (6 bases). Trimming cost V 6 bases and J 6 bases, with 9 bases left between them. From germline, CDR1 is ENHRY and CDR2 SYGVKD. The CDR3 sequence is 11 residues long. The CDR3 coding sequence is TGTGCCATCAGGGCCAGGGGCGAGCAGTACTTC. Its protein is CAIRARGEQYF.

This clonotype was found a few times. The rearrangement joins TRBV7-9 to TRBJ2-3; D unresolved. CDR3 length: 14 residues. Trimming took off 1 base at V and 0 bases at J, with 5 bases between the two ends. Germline CDR1 reads SEHNR; CDR2 reads FQNEAQ (reference sequence). The CDR3 loop reads CASSLVGSTDTQYF. The CDR3 DNA reads as TGTGCCAGCAGCTTAGTTGGTAGCACAGATACGCAGTATTTT. The full variable domain, with the rest looked up from reference TRBV7-9 and TRBJ2-3, is DTGVSQNPRHKITKRGQNVTFRCDPISEHNRLYWYRQTLGQGPEFLTYFQNEAQLEKSRLLSDRFSAERPKGSFSTLEIQRTEQGDSAMYLCASSLVGSTDTQYFGPGTRLTVL.

The rearrangement uses TRBV12-3 or TRBV12-4 and TRBJ1-1; 7 nucleotides agree with TRBD1. The CDR3 totals 15 residues. Trimming removed 5 bases from V and 5 bases from J; junction bases left unmatched: 11. The CDR3 here is CASSANRGLKTEAFF. CDR3 in DNA: TGTGCCAGCAGTGCGAACAGGGGTCTCAAAACTGAAGCTTTCTTT.

Remarks on this clonotype: A much larger clone is a single base away; this may be a read error. The chain joins TRBV11-2 to TRBJ1-2, with 11 bases fitting TRBD1. CDR1 and CDR2 (germline): SGHAT, FQNNGV. This CDR3 has 15 residues. The CDR3 loop reads CASSLRGQGAEGCTF. CDR3 DNA sequence: TGTGCCAGCAGCTTAAGAGGACAGGGGGCGGAAGGCTGCACCTTC. Full variable domain (rest looked up from reference TRBV11-2 and TRBJ1-2): EAGVAQSPRYKIIEKRQSVAFWCNPISGHATLYWYQQILGQGPKLLIQFQNNGVVDDSQLPKDRFSAERLKGVDSTLKIQPAKLEDSAVYLCASSLRGQGAEGCTFGSGTRLTVV.

In this sample, this clonotype turned up a few times. As the CDR3 is not closed by the conserved phenylalanine or tryptophan, this likely results from a read error. The DNA is left out, because the CDR3 cannot be placed on it with certainty; the CDR3 is given as TCRdb lists it. The chain combines TRBV19 with TRBJ1-4; the table calls TRBD1, which could not be checked here. With termini counted, the CDR3 has 8 amino acids. Germline loops: CDR1 LNHDA, CDR2 SQIVND (reference sequence). The CDR3 sequence is CASSPPHS.

This clonotype was counted many times. The chain recombines TRBV15 with TRBJ2-7, with 10 bases aligning to TRBD1. This CDR3 is 17 amino acids long. The V gene's germline CDR1 is LNHNV and CDR2 YYDKDF (reference sequence). V shed 3 bases and J 3 bases; nucleotides not matched to a gene: 11. The CDR3 reads CATSSSRSGQGNYEQYF. The CDR3 DNA reads as TGTGCCACCAGCAGCTCCAGGTCGGGACAGGGGAACTACGAGCAGTACTTC. Looking up the rest from reference TRBV15 and TRBJ2-7 gives the full variable domain: DAMVIQNPRYQVTQFGKPVTLSCSQTLNHNVMYWYQQKSSQAPKLLFHYYDKDFNNEADTPDNFQSRRPNTSFCFLDIRSPGLGDTAMYLCATSSSRSGQGNYEQYFGPGTRLTVT.

The CDR3 nucleotides read TGTGCCAGCTCACTGAACGGCGGAAGGATCTATGGCTACACCTTC. Its translation is CASSLNGGRIYGYTF. This rearrangement joins TRBV18 to TRBJ1-2; the D is unclear. This CDR3 comprises 15 residues. CDR1 is KGHSH, CDR2 LQKENI, per germline. V was clipped by 4 bases and J by 4 bases, with 16 bases between them.

The rearrangement links TRBV14 to TRBJ2-5; a weak D match, TRBD2 (6 bases). Germline assignment: CDR1 SGHDN and CDR2 FVKESK. The CDR3 runs 17 residues. Trimming stripped 1 base from V and 1 base from J, with 16 bases between. CDR3 loop: CASSQGFAGLLQETQYF. In nucleotides, the CDR3 is TGTGCCAGCAGCCAAGGGTTCGCGGGATTACTCCAAGAGACCCAGTACTTC.

In its sample, this clonotype was seen many times. The V gene is TRBV11-1, the J gene TRBJ2-3; 14 nucleotides match TRBD2. Trimming removed 8 bases from V and 0 bases from J; junction bases left unmatched: 13. The CDR3 extends over 19 amino acids. Per the germline V gene, CDR1 is SGHAT and CDR2 is FQDESV (reference sequence). This chain's CDR3 is CASSRGGLAGGPSTDTQYF. In nucleotides, the CDR3 is TGTGCCAGCTCCCGAGGTGGACTAGCGGGGGGTCCTAGCACAGATACGCAGTATTTT.